The present T cell receptor (beta chain) was sequenced within a study of shared clonotypes between healthy human individuals. Study-level results: There were few donors, and this limited the genetic and exposure-history diversity represented.

The method was immunoSEQ multiplex PCR; TCRdb's version includes in-frame clones alone and lacks a portion of them. This sample has 400,000 to 600,000 clones, with roughly 79% found just once. V lost 0 bases, J lost 6 bases, and 9 bases lay in between. This CDR3 has 13 residues. CDR1 is LNHNV and CDR2 is YYDKDF in the germline V gene (reference sequence). A remark on this clone: As yet, its antigen is unknown.

Nashville, Tennessee was home to all donors, who were Caucasian adults. Sequenced sample: PBMCs. The chain recombines TRBV15 with TRBJ2-7, with TRBD2 as a possible D gene (6 bases). The receptor was isolated from a woman between 40 and 55 years old in good health. Some clones in this sample may be carry-over from other donors' samples. CDR3 protein: CATSRDGGAEQYF. The CDR3 nucleotides read TGTGCCACCAGCAGAGACGGAGGGGCCGAGCAGTACTTC. Using reference TRBV15 and TRBJ2-7 for the parts outside the CDR3, the full variable domain is DAMVIQNPRYQVTQFGKPVTLSCSQTLNHNVMYWYQQKSSQAPKLLFHYYDKDFNNEADTPDNFQSRRPNTSFCFLDIRSPGLGDTAMYLCATSRDGGAEQYFGPGTRLTVT.